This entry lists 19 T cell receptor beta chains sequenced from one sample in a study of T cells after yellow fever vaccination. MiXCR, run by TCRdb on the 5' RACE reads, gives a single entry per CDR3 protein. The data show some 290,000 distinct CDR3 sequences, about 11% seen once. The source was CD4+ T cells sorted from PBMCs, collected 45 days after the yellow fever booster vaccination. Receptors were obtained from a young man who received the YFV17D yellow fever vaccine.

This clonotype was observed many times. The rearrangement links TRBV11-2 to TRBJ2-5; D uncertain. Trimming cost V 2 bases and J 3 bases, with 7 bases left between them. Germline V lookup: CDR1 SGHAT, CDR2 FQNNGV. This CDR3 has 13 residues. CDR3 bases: TGTGCCAGCAGCTTACAGATTGAAGAGACCCAGTACTTC. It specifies CASSLQIEETQYF.

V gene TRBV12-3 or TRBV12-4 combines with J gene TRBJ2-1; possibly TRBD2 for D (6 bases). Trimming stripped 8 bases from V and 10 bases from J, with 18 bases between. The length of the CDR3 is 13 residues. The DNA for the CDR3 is TGTGCCAGCCAGGGTCTGGGAGGTGGAGAGCAGTTCTTC. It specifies CASQGLGGGEQFF.

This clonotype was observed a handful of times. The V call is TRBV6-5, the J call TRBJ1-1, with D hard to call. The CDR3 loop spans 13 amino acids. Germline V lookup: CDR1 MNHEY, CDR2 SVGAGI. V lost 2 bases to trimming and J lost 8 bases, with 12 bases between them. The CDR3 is CASSYRGLREAFF. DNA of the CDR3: TGTGCCAGCAGTTACCGAGGTCTCCGAGAAGCTTTCTTT.

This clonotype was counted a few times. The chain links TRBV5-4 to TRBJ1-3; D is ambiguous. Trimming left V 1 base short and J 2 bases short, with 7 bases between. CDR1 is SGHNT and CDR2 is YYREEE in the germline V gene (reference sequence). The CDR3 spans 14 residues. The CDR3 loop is CASSLMGAGNTIYF. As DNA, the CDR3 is TGTGCCAGCAGCTTGATGGGTGCTGGAAACACCATATATTTT.

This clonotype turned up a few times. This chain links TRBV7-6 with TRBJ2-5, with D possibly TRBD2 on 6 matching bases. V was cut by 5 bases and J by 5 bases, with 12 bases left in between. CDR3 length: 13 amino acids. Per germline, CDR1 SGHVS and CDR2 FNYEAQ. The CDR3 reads CASSGDWGETQYF. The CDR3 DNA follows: TGTGCCAGCAGCGGGGACTGGGGGGAGACCCAGTACTTC. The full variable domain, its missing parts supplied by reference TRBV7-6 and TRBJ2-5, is GAGVSQSPRYKVTKRGQDVALRCDPISGHVSLYWYRQALGQGPEFLTYFNYEAQQDKSGLPNDRFSAERPEGSISTLTIQRTEQRDSAMYRCASSGDWGETQYFGPGTRLLVL.

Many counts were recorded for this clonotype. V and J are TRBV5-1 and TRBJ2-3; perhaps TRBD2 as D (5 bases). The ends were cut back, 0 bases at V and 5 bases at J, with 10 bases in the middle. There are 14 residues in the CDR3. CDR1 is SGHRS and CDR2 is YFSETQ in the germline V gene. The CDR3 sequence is CASSLAAGGDTQYF. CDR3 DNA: TGCGCCAGCAGCTTGGCGGCGGGCGGAGATACGCAGTATTTT.

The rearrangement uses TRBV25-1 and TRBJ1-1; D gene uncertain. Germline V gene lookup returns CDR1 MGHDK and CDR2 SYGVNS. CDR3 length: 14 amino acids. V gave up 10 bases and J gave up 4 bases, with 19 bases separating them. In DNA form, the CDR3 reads TGTGCCACTCAAAAAATGGGCTCTGTCACTGAAGCTTTCTTT. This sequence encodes CATQKMGSVTEAFF.

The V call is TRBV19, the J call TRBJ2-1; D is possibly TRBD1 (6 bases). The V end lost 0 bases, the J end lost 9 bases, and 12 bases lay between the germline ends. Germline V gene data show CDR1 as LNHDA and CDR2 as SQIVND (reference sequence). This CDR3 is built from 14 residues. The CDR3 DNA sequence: TGTGCCAGTAGTATAGAGGGGGCTTATGCTGAGCAGTTCTTC. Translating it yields CASSIEGAYAEQFF.

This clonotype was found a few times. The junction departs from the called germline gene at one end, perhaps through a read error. The CDR3 coding sequence is TGTGCCATCACCGGGGGACCTCTTCAGACCCAGCATTTT. Amino acid sequence: CAITGGPLQTQHF. V and J are TRBV10-3 and TRBJ1-5; a weak D match, TRBD1 (5 bases). This CDR3 region has 13 residues. The germline V gene has CDR1 ENHRY and CDR2 SYGVKD.

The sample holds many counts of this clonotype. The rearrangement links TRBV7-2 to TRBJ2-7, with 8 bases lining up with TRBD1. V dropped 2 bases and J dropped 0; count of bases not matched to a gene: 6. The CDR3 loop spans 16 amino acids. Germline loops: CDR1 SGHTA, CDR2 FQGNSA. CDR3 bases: TGTGCCAGCAGCTTATCGGCGGGACAGGTCTCCTACGAGCAGTACTTC. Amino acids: CASSLSAGQVSYEQYF.

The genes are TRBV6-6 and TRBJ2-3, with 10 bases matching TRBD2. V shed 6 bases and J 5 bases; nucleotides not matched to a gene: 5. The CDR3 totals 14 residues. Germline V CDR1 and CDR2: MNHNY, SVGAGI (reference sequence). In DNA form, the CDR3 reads TGTGCCAGCAGATTAGCGGGGGGAGGAGATACGCAGTATTTT. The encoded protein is CASRLAGGGDTQYF.

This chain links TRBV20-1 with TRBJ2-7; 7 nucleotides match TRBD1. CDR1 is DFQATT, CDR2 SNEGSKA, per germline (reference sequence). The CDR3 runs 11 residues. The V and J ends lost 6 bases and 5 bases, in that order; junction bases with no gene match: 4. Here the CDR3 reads CSAKQGNEQYV. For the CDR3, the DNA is TGCAGTGCAAAACAGGGGAACGAGCAGTACGTC.

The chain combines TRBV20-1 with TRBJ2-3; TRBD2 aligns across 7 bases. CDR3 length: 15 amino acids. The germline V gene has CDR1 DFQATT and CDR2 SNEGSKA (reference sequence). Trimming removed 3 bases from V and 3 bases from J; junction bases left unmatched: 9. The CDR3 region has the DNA TGCAGTGCTAGCCTTTGGCGGGGGTTGACAGATACGCAGTATTTT. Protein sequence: CSASLWRGLTDTQYF.

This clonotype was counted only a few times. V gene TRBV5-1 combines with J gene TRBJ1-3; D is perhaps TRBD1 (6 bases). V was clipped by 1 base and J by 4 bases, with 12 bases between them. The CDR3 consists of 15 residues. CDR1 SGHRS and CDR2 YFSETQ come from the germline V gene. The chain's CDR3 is CASSLRGAPGNTIYF. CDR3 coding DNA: TGCGCCAGCAGCTTGCGGGGGGCGCCGGGAAACACCATATATTTT. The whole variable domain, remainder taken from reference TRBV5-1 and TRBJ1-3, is KAGVTQTPRYLIKTRGQQVTLSCSPISGHRSVSWYQQTPGQGLQFLFEYFSETQRNKGNFPGRFSGRQFSNSRSEMNVSTLELGDSALYLCASSLRGAPGNTIYFGEGSWLTVV.

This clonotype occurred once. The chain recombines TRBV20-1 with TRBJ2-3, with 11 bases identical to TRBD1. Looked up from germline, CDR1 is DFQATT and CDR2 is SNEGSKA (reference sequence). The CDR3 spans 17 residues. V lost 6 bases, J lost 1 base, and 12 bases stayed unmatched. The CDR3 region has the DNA TGCAGTGCCGAGCGGACAGGGGGCGTCGACGGCACAGATACGCAGTATTTT. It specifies CSAERTGGVDGTDTQYF.

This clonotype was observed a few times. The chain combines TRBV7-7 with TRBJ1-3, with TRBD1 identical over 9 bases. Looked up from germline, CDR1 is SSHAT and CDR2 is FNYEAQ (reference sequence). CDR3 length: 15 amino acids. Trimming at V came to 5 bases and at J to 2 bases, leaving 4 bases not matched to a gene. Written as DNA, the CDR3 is TGTGCCAGCAGCCAGGACAGGGGAACTGGAAACACCATATATTTT. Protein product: CASSQDRGTGNTIYF. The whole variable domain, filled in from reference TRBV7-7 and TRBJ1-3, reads GAGVSQSPRYKVTKRGQDVTLRCDPISSHATLYWYQQALGQGPEFLTYFNYEAQPDKSGLPSDRFSAERPEGSISTLTIQRTEQRDSAMYRCASSQDRGTGNTIYFGEGSWLTVV.

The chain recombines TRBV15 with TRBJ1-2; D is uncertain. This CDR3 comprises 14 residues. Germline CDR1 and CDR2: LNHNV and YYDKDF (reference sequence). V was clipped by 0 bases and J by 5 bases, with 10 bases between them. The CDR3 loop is CATSRDGRAYGYTF. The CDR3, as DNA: TGTGCCACCAGCAGAGATGGCCGCGCGTATGGCTACACCTTC. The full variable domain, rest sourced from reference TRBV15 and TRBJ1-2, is DAMVIQNPRYQVTQFGKPVTLSCSQTLNHNVMYWYQQKSSQAPKLLFHYYDKDFNNEADTPDNFQSRRPNTSFCFLDIRSPGLGDTAMYLCATSRDGRAYGYTFGSGTRLTVV.

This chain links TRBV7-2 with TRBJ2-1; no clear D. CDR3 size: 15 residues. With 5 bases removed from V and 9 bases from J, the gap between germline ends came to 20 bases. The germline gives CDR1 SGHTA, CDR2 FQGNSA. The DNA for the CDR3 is TGTGCCAGCAGCATTAAAGGACCTTGGATGGGTGAGCAGTTCTTC. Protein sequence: CASSIKGPWMGEQFF.

CDR3 residues: CASFQGLGELFF. In DNA form, the CDR3 reads TGTGCCAGCTTCCAGGGCCTCGGGGAGCTGTTTTTT. V and J are TRBV12-3 or TRBV12-4 and TRBJ2-2; D might be TRBD1 (5 bases). The CDR3 loop spans 12 amino acids. V was trimmed by 8 bases and J by 7 bases, leaving 11 bases between them.